This T cell receptor beta chain comes out of a study of blood T cell repertoires in COVID-19. The protocol was immunoSEQ multiplex PCR, while the TCRdb copy is restricted to in-frame clones and leaves out a portion. The profile shows about 150,000 clones, roughly 84% of them singletons. CDR3 length equals 15 residues. Germline CDR1 MGHRA, CDR2 YSYEKL. The V gene lost 1 base and the J gene lost 4 bases, with 8 bases spanning the gap. The chain recombines TRBV4-1 with TRBJ1-6, with D possibly TRBD1 on 6 matching bases. The sequence derives from a woman aged 55-70 years with COVID-19, enrolled during active disease. The sample was peripheral blood. The CDR3 sequence: CASSQGQVYNSPLHF. CDR3 bases: TGCGCCAGCAGCCAAGGACAGGTTTATAATTCACCCCTCCACTTT.